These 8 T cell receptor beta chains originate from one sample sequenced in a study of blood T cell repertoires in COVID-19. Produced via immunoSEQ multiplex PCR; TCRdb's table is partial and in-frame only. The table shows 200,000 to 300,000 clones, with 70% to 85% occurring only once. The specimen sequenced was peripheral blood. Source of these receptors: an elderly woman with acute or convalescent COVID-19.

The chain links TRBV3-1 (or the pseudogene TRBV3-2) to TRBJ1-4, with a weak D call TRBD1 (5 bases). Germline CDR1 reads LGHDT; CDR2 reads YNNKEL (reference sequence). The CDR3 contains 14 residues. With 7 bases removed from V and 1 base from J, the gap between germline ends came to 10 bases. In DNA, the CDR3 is TGTGCCAGCACCCCGACAGTAACTAATGAAAAACTGTTTTTT. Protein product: CASTPTVTNEKLFF.

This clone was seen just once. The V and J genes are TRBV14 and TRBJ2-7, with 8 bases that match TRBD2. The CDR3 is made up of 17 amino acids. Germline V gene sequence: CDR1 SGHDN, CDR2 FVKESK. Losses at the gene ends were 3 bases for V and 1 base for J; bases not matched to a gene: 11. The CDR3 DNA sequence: TGTGCCAGCAGCCACTTCGGAGCGGGGGCGCGTTCCTACGAGCAGTACTTC. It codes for CASSHFGAGARSYEQYF.

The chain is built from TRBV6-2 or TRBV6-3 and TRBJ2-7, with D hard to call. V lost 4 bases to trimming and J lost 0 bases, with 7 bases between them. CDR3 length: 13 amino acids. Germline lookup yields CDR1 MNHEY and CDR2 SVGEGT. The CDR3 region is CASSWLRSYEQYF. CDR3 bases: TGTGCCAGCAGTTGGCTTCGCTCCTACGAGCAGTACTTC.

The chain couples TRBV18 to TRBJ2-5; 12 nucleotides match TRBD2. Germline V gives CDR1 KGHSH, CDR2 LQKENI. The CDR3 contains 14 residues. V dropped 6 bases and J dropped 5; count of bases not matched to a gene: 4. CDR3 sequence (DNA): TGTGCCAGCTCCCGGACTAGCGGGGACGAGACCCAGTACTTC. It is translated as CASSRTSGDETQYF.

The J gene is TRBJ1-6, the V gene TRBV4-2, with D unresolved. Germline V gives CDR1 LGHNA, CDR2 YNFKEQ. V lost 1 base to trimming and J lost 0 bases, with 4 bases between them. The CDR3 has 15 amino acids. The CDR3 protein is CASSQGGSYNSPLHF. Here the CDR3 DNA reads TGTGCCAGCAGCCAAGGCGGCTCCTATAATTCACCCCTCCACTTT.

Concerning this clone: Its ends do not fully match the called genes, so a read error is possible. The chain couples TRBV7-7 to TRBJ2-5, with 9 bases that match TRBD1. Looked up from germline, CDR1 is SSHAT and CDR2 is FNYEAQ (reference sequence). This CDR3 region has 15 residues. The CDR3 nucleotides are TGTGCTAGCAGCTTAGTACAGGGGGCCCAAGAGACCCAGTACTTC. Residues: CASSLVQGAQETQYF.

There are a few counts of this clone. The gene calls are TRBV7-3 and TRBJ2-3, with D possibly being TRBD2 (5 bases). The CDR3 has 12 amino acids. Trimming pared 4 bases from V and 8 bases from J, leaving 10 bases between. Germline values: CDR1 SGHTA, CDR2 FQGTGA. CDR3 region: CASSWYGGTQYF. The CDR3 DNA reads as TGTGCCAGCAGCTGGTACGGAGGTACGCAGTATTTT.

The CDR3 spells CASSVDRGIEKLFF. In nucleotides, the CDR3 is TGTGCCAGCAGTGTGGACAGGGGAATTGAAAAACTGTTTTTT. The chain combines TRBV2 with TRBJ1-4, with 9 bases matching TRBD1. The CDR3 length is 14 residues. The V segment lost 4 bases and the J segment 7 bases; nucleotides outside the gene matches: 4. Germline V gene sequence: CDR1 SNHLY, CDR2 FYNNEI.